This T cell receptor beta chain originates from a study of T cells in Graves' hyperthyroidism and ophthalmopathy. Study-wide results and limits: The majority of expanded thyroid clonotypes above 0.001 also appeared in blood.

This clonotype showed up just a few times. What it binds is not known. Researchers took RNA transcripts and amplified the TCR beta CDR3 regions from them. Primed by the HTBI set, a first-round RT-PCR was run on the TCR CDR3. TCRdb recomputed calls from the multiplex PCR reads with MiXCR, one row per CDR3 protein. This sample yields more than 500,000 distinct CDR3 sequences, of which around 15% are seen a single time; less than 4.5% belongs to the top ten. This CDR3 is built from 15 residues. The V segment lost 3 bases and the J segment 5 bases; nucleotides outside the gene matches: 10. Germline V gives CDR1 SGDLS, CDR2 YYNGEE. The diagnostic basis comprised clinical symptoms, serum thyroxine and TRAb, thyroid ultrasound and orbital computed tomography.

Sequenced input: blood. The chain combines TRBV9 with TRBJ1-2, with 7 bases fitting TRBD1. The clonotype was recovered from a woman aged 25-40 years with Graves' hyperthyroidism. The CDR3 bases are TGTGCCAGCAGCGGTGGGACAGAGAAATTTTATGGCTACACCTTC. Protein: CASSGGTEKFYGYTF.